Below, 17 T cell receptor beta chains from the same sample are listed, as sequenced in a study of blood T cell repertoires in COVID-19. Assay: immunoSEQ multiplex PCR; the TCRdb copy retains only in-frame clones and omits some. This sample has some 130,000 clones, with roughly 86% found just once. The specimen sequenced was peripheral blood. These receptors originate from a woman between 55 and 75 years old with acute or convalescent COVID-19.

Worth noting for this clone: Other DNA sequences in this specimen translate into the identical CDR3. This chain uses TRBV10-3 with TRBJ2-2; the D gene is possibly TRBD2 (5 bases). V gave up 3 bases and J gave up 2 bases, with 7 bases separating them. This CDR3 comprises 14 residues. The germline gives CDR1 ENHRY, CDR2 SYGVKD. CDR3: CAISESGNTGELFF. The CDR3 DNA sequence: TGTGCCATCAGTGAAAGCGGAAACACCGGGGAGCTGTTTTTT.

The chain carries TRBV5-1 and TRBJ1-4, with D perhaps TRBD1 (6 bases). CDR3 length: 13 amino acids. Between the trimmed V and J ends, which lost 3 bases and 5 bases, there was a span of 8 bases. Germline-derived CDR1 and CDR2 are SGHRS and YFSETQ. CDR3 sequence reads: CASSSGQNEKLFF. The CDR3 bases are TGCGCCAGCAGCTCAGGACAGAATGAAAAACTGTTTTTT.

V and J are TRBV3-1 (or the pseudogene TRBV3-2) and TRBJ2-2; 10 bases are a match to TRBD2. Unmatched junction bases numbered 10, after V lost 6 bases and J lost 3 bases. CDR1 and CDR2 (germline): LGHDT, YNNKEL (reference sequence). This CDR3 is 17 amino acids long. This chain's CDR3 is CASSPYSSGSDTGELFF. For the CDR3, the DNA is TGTGCCAGCAGTCCTTATTCTAGCGGGAGCGACACCGGGGAGCTGTTTTTT.

The count of this clone is one. The genes are TRBV28 and TRBJ2-5, with D perhaps matching TRBD2 (5 bases). This CDR3 is built from 12 residues. V shed 6 bases and J shed 5 bases, with 10 bases lying between them. Germline V CDR1 and CDR2: MDHEN, SYDVKM. The CDR3 loop is CASSGMGETQYF. The DNA of the CDR3 is TGTGCCAGCAGCGGGATGGGTGAGACCCAGTACTTC.

This clone was seen once. The genes are TRBV7-8 and TRBJ2-2; 7 nucleotides line up with TRBD1. The CDR3 consists of 16 residues. CDR1 is SGHVS and CDR2 is FQNEAQ in the germline V gene. The V segment lost 1 base and the J segment 1 base; nucleotides outside the gene matches: 3. CDR3 amino acids: CASSLGRTGNTGELFF. The CDR3 DNA is TGTGCCAGCAGCTTAGGGAGGACAGGGAACACCGGGGAGCTGTTTTTT.

This clone appeared once. The chain recombines TRBV3-1 (or the pseudogene TRBV3-2) with TRBJ2-5, with TRBD1 matching 7 bases. In germline, CDR1 is LGHDT, CDR2 YNNKEL (reference sequence). Trimming cost V 6 bases and J 5 bases; bases outside gene matches: 9. CDR3 length: 14 residues. CDR3 residues: CASRPGQAEETQYF. The CDR3 DNA reads TGTGCCAGCAGGCCCGGACAGGCCGAGGAGACCCAGTACTTC.

The genes are TRBV19 and TRBJ2-1; 12 bases agree with TRBD1. Germline CDR1 is LNHDA and CDR2 is SQIVND (reference sequence). V gave up 10 bases and J gave up 8 bases; unmatched junction bases: 9. The CDR3 totals 14 residues. The CDR3 protein is CATSWGQGAHEQFF. The CDR3 DNA reads TGTGCCACCTCATGGGGACAGGGGGCCCATGAGCAGTTCTTC.

The rearrangement joins TRBV2 to TRBJ2-3; 7 positions agree with TRBD2. CDR3 length: 15 amino acids. V lost 4 bases, J lost 3 bases, and 7 bases stayed unmatched. The germline gives CDR1 SNHLY, CDR2 FYNNEI. CDR3 protein: CASSVTSAPTDTQYF. CDR3 nucleotides: TGTGCCAGCAGTGTAACTAGCGCTCCTACAGATACGCAGTATTTT.

The chain links TRBV6-6 to TRBJ2-7; 8 bases agree with TRBD2. Germline values: CDR1 MNHNY, CDR2 SVGAGI (reference sequence). This CDR3 contains 13 residues. Trimming cost V 7 bases and J 6 bases; bases outside gene matches: 8. The CDR3 sequence is CASIRGSGGEQYF. The CDR3 nucleotides are TGTGCCAGCATAAGGGGGAGCGGGGGCGAGCAGTACTTC.

This clone has a single count. The rearrangement joins TRBV3-1 (or the pseudogene TRBV3-2) to TRBJ1-1; D uncertain. CDR3 length: 13 residues. Between the trimmed V and J ends, which lost 4 bases and 1 base, there was a span of 7 bases. The germline V gene encodes CDR1 LGHDT and CDR2 YNNKEL (reference sequence). The CDR3 DNA reads as TGTGCCAGCAGCCTGATGGCGAACACTGAAGCTTTCTTT. Its protein is CASSLMANTEAFF.

The chain joins TRBV7-9 to TRBJ1-4; 7 bases match TRBD1. The trim removed 1 base at V and 7 bases at J, leaving 3 bases unmatched. The V gene's germline CDR1 is SEHNR and CDR2 FQNEAQ (reference sequence). This CDR3 contains 14 residues. The CDR3 nucleotides read TGTGCCAGCAGCTTAGGAGGGGGCTTTGAAAAACTGTTTTTT. It is translated as CASSLGGGFEKLFF.

The chain is built from TRBV5-1 and TRBJ2-5; 8 positions match TRBD1. The CDR3 has 14 amino acids. In germline, CDR1 is SGHRS, CDR2 YFSETQ. V lost 0 bases, J lost 5 bases, and 3 bases stayed unmatched. DNA for the CDR3: TGCGCCAGCAGCTTGGTCAGGGGGCCCGAGACCCAGTACTTC. It yields the protein CASSLVRGPETQYF.

This clone was seen just once. The chain is built from TRBV6-1 and TRBJ1-5; D unclear. Germline CDR1 MNHNS, CDR2 SASEGT. The CDR3 length is 18 residues. The ends were cut back, 4 bases at V and 0 bases at J, with 19 bases in the middle. The CDR3, as DNA: TGTGCCAGCAGTGTACTAGGGAAGGGAGCCATTAGCAATCAGCCCCAGCATTTT. Translation gives CASSVLGKGAISNQPQHF.

This sequence joins TRBV29-1 and TRBJ1-2; no reliable D call. The ends were cut back, 0 bases at V and 7 bases at J, with 6 bases in the middle. Germline-derived CDR1 and CDR2 are SQVTM and ANQGSEA. This CDR3 has 11 residues. Here the CDR3 reads CSVEEGSGYTF. CDR3 coding DNA: TGCAGCGTTGAAGAGGGGAGTGGCTACACCTTC.

J is TRBJ2-7 and V is TRBV5-4; 7 bases are shared with TRBD1. V lost 3 bases, J lost 3 bases, and 9 bases stayed unmatched. The CDR3 is made up of 15 amino acids. CDR1 SGHNT and CDR2 YYREEE come from the germline V gene (reference sequence). The CDR3 DNA reads TGTGCCAGCAGCTCTCCGGGACAGATTCTCTACGAGCAGTACTTC. It specifies CASSSPGQILYEQYF.

This clone showed up just once. The V gene is TRBV12-2, the J gene TRBJ2-5; TRBD2, the table's D call, was not compared with the DNA. TRBV12-2 is deemed a pseudogene. CDR3 length equals 17 residues. The CDR3 protein is CASRPRGSGGSQETQYF. In DNA form, the CDR3 reads TGTGCAAGTCGTCCCCGGGGTAGCGGGGGCTCACAAGAGACCCAGTACTTC.

The gene calls are TRBV5-1 and TRBJ2-6; D not certain. The V gene lost 5 bases and the J gene lost 1 base, with 13 bases spanning the gap. CDR1 SGHRS and CDR2 YFSETQ come from the germline V gene. CDR3 length: 16 residues. The chain's CDR3 is CASRLTPGSGANVLTF. CDR3 bases: TGCGCCAGCAGGCTCACCCCCGGGTCTGGGGCCAACGTCCTGACTTTC.